This T cell receptor (beta chain) stems from a study of immune evolution from preneoplasia to lung adenocarcinoma. Assay: immunoSEQ multiplex PCR; the TCRdb copy retains only in-frame clones and omits some. The data show approximately 8,300 clones, around 82% seen once. Germline V gene sequence: CDR1 MGHRA, CDR2 YSYEKL. The CDR3 extends over 14 amino acids. V was pared by 0 bases and J by 2 bases, with 7 bases between. Study-level findings and limits: Later-stage lesions seemingly showed higher T cell density and diversity than normal lung.

This clone appeared a single time. Its cognate antigen is unknown. This clonotype was sampled from a person aged 70 to 85 with lung adenocarcinoma. The source material was FFPE adjacent normal lung tissue. The J gene is TRBJ1-1, the V gene TRBV4-1, with D maybe TRBD1 (5 bases). DNA of the CDR3: TGCGCCAGCAGCCAAGAGGGGGACAACACTGAAGCTTTCTTT. Its translation is CASSQEGDNTEAFF.